This is a list of T cell receptor beta chains from one sample in a study of T cell clonotyping in hematopoietic cell transplantation. Measured with immunoSEQ multiplex PCR; TCRdb has only the in-frame clones, and not every one. The sample consists of fewer than 80,000 clones, roughly 93% of them appearing once. Sequencing was carried out using peripheral blood mononuclear cells. These receptors were taken from a man aged 50 to 60 in good health. Some clones in this sample may be carry-over from other donors' samples. CDR3s include the opening cysteine and the closing phenylalanine or tryptophan. The D gene is left open where the match is weak. Clone size appears in some rows only: once, few, many, or a class for an expanded clone.

j_gene: TRBJ1-5
d_gene: TRBD1
v_gene: TRBV6-1
abundance: NA
CDR3aa: CASTTGGGNQPQHF
CDR3nt: TGTGCCAGTACGACAGGGGGCGGCAATCAGCCCCAGCATTTT

j_gene: TRBJ2-3
d_gene: NA
v_gene: TRBV19
abundance: NA
CDR3aa: CASTPGAPLTDTQYF
CDR3nt: TGTGCCAGTACCCCGGGAGCCCCGCTTACAGATACGCAGTATTTT

j_gene: TRBJ2-7
d_gene: NA
v_gene: TRBV2
abundance: NA
CDR3aa: CASSVQGYEQYF
CDR3nt: TGTGCCAGCAGTGTGCAAGGCTACGAGCAGTACTTC

j_gene: TRBJ1-5
d_gene: NA
v_gene: TRBV28
abundance: NA
CDR3aa: CASSGWAIDNQPQHF
CDR3nt: TGTGCCAGCAGCGGGTGGGCCATAGACAATCAGCCCCAGCATTTT

j_gene: TRBJ2-7
d_gene: NA
v_gene: TRBV7-9
abundance: NA
CDR3aa: CASRQGGDEQYF
CDR3nt: TGTGCCAGCAGGCAGGGGGGAGACGAGCAGTACTTC

j_gene: TRBJ1-2
d_gene: TRBD1
v_gene: TRBV5-1
abundance: few
CDR3aa: CASTQDRGSLNYGYTF
CDR3nt: TGCGCCAGCACCCAGGACAGGGGCTCCCTCAACTATGGCTACACCTTC

j_gene: TRBJ1-1
d_gene: TRBD1
v_gene: TRBV28
abundance: NA
CDR3aa: CALRTGDLNTEAFF
CDR3nt: TGTGCCTTGAGGACAGGGGACTTGAACACTGAAGCTTTCTTT

j_gene: TRBJ2-1
d_gene: NA
v_gene: TRBV6-1
abundance: once
CDR3aa: CASSAGRYEQFF
CDR3nt: TGTGCCAGCAGTGCGGGGCGGTATGAGCAGTTCTTC

j_gene: TRBJ2-5
d_gene: TRBD1
v_gene: TRBV5-1
abundance: NA
CDR3aa: CASSSGQGETQYF
CDR3nt: TGCGCCAGCAGCTCCGGACAGGGAGAGACCCAGTACTTC

j_gene: TRBJ2-5
d_gene: NA
v_gene: TRBV27
abundance: NA
CDR3aa: CASSFSGPGRAQYF
CDR3nt: TGTGCCAGCAGTTTCTCGGGGCCCGGTAGAGCCCAGTACTTC

j_gene: TRBJ1-5
d_gene: NA
v_gene: TRBV4-1
abundance: NA
CDR3aa: CASSLNSNQPQHF
CDR3nt: TGCGCCAGCAGTCTAAATAGCAATCAGCCCCAGCATTTT

j_gene: TRBJ2-7
d_gene: NA
v_gene: TRBV9
abundance: NA
CDR3aa: CASSVALGQIYEQYF
CDR3nt: TGTGCCAGCAGCGTAGCCCTTGGACAAATTTACGAGCAGTACTTC

j_gene: TRBJ2-7
d_gene: TRBD1
v_gene: TRBV19
abundance: NA
CDR3aa: CASSIDRDSSYEQYF
CDR3nt: TGTGCCAGTAGTATAGATCGGGACAGTTCCTACGAGCAGTACTTC

j_gene: TRBJ2-7
d_gene: NA
v_gene: TRBV4-3
abundance: NA
CDR3aa: CASSLRVNYEQYF
CDR3nt: TGCGCCAGCAGCCTCCGGGTCAACTACGAGCAGTACTTC

j_gene: TRBJ2-3
d_gene: NA
v_gene: TRBV28
abundance: NA
CDR3aa: CASCARTSSTDTQYF
CDR3nt: TGTGCCAGCTGCGCGAGGACTTCTAGCACAGATACGCAGTATTTT

j_gene: TRBJ2-2
d_gene: TRBD1
v_gene: TRBV11-1
abundance: NA
CDR3aa: CASSPNRGRELFF
CDR3nt: TGTGCCAGCAGCCCCAACAGGGGACGGGAGCTGTTTTTT

j_gene: TRBJ2-5
d_gene: NA
v_gene: TRBV29-1
abundance: NA
CDR3aa: CSVEGGPSVGETQYF
CDR3nt: TGCAGCGTTGAAGGGGGCCCCAGTGTAGGTGAGACCCAGTACTTC

j_gene: TRBJ1-2
d_gene: NA
v_gene: TRBV5-1
abundance: once
CDR3aa: CASSLEPGRASADTF
CDR3nt: TGCGCCAGCAGCTTAGAGCCGGGACGAGCCTCGGCGGACACCTTC

j_gene: TRBJ2-3
d_gene: TRBD1
v_gene: TRBV19
abundance: NA
CDR3aa: CASSTHRGRVYF
CDR3nt: TGTGCCAGTAGTACCCACAGGGGCCGCGTCTATTTT

j_gene: TRBJ2-1
d_gene: NA
v_gene: TRBV5-8
abundance: NA
CDR3aa: CASSHGSEQFF
CDR3nt: TGTGCCAGCAGCCACGGGTCAGAGCAGTTCTTC

j_gene: TRBJ1-1
d_gene: NA
v_gene: TRBV2
abundance: NA
CDR3aa: CASSVDMNTEAFF
CDR3nt: TGTGCCAGCAGTGTAGACATGAACACTGAAGCTTTCTTT

j_gene: TRBJ2-2
d_gene: NA
v_gene: TRBV6-4
abundance: NA
CDR3aa: CASSDYKGGELFF
CDR3nt: TGTGCCAGCAGTGACTACAAGGGCGGGGAGCTGTTTTTT

j_gene: TRBJ2-4
d_gene: NA
v_gene: TRBV30
abundance: NA
CDR3aa: CAWSLAKNIQYF
CDR3nt: TGTGCCTGGAGCCTAGCCAAAAACATTCAGTACTTC

j_gene: TRBJ2-1
d_gene: NA
v_gene: TRBV6-1
abundance: NA
CDR3aa: CASSEQYNEQFF
CDR3nt: TGTGCCAGCAGTGAACAATACAATGAGCAGTTCTTC

j_gene: TRBJ2-2
d_gene: NA
v_gene: TRBV5-6
abundance: once
CDR3aa: CASSQRWVDTGELFF
CDR3nt: TGTGCCAGCAGCCAGAGATGGGTGGACACCGGGGAGCTGTTTTTT

j_gene: TRBJ2-5
d_gene: TRBD1
v_gene: TRBV19
abundance: NA
CDR3aa: CASSRDRGLETQYF
CDR3nt: TGTGCCAGTAGCAGGGACAGGGGGCTGGAGACCCAGTACTTC

j_gene: TRBJ1-1
d_gene: NA
v_gene: TRBV29-1
abundance: NA
CDR3aa: CSVVSQAHLNTEAFF
CDR3nt: TGCAGCGTTGTTAGTCAGGCTCACTTGAACACTGAAGCTTTCTTT

j_gene: TRBJ2-1
d_gene: NA
v_gene: TRBV19
abundance: few
CDR3aa: CASSLHAGPLNEQFF
CDR3nt: TGTGCCAGTAGTCTCCACGCCGGGCCCTTGAATGAGCAGTTCTTC

j_gene: TRBJ1-2
d_gene: TRBD1
v_gene: TRBV28
abundance: NA
CDR3aa: CASKGASYGYTF
CDR3nt: TGTGCCAGCAAGGGGGCCAGCTATGGCTACACCTTC

j_gene: TRBJ2-7
d_gene: NA
v_gene: TRBV28
abundance: once
CDR3aa: CASRGIRGSYEQYF
CDR3nt: TGTGCCAGCAGGGGAATTAGAGGCTCCTACGAGCAGTACTTC

j_gene: TRBJ1-1
d_gene: NA
v_gene: TRBV2
abundance: NA
CDR3aa: CAIHRTENTEAFF
CDR3nt: TGTGCCATTCATAGGACGGAGAACACTGAAGCTTTCTTT

j_gene: TRBJ1-2
d_gene: TRBD1
v_gene: TRBV7-9
abundance: NA
CDR3aa: CASSSSDRGYTF
CDR3nt: TGTGCCAGCAGTTCAAGCGACAGGGGGTACACCTTC

j_gene: TRBJ2-7
d_gene: TRBD2
v_gene: TRBV28
abundance: NA
CDR3aa: CASRGLAGAHEQYF
CDR3nt: TGTGCCAGCAGAGGACTAGCGGGAGCCCACGAGCAGTACTTC

j_gene: TRBJ1-2
d_gene: NA
v_gene: TRBV29-1
abundance: NA
CDR3aa: CSAMSGYREWDGYTF
CDR3nt: TGCAGCGCCATGAGCGGGTATAGGGAGTGGGATGGCTACACCTTC

j_gene: TRBJ1-5
d_gene: NA
v_gene: TRBV19
abundance: NA
CDR3aa: CASSIAGSQPQHF
CDR3nt: TGTGCCAGTAGTATCGCAGGGTCCCAGCCCCAGCATTTT

j_gene: TRBJ1-3
d_gene: TRBD1
v_gene: TRBV7-2
abundance: NA
CDR3aa: CASSLDPDRPNTIYF
CDR3nt: TGTGCCAGCAGCTTAGACCCGGACAGGCCAAACACCATATATTTT

j_gene: TRBJ2-1
d_gene: NA
v_gene: TRBV19
abundance: NA
CDR3aa: CASANYPASTNEQFF
CDR3nt: TGTGCCAGCGCGAATTACCCGGCTAGTACCAATGAGCAGTTCTTC

j_gene: TRBJ1-6
d_gene: NA
v_gene: TRBV19
abundance: NA
CDR3aa: CASRDKAGGSYNSPLHF
CDR3nt: TGTGCCAGTAGAGACAAGGCGGGAGGCTCCTATAATTCACCCCTCCACTTT

j_gene: TRBJ2-3
d_gene: TRBD2
v_gene: TRBV10-3
abundance: NA
CDR3aa: CAISDGLAGGTDTQYF
CDR3nt: TGTGCCATCAGTGACGGACTAGCGGGGGGCACAGATACGCAGTATTTT

j_gene: TRBJ2-3
d_gene: TRBD2
v_gene: TRBV14
abundance: NA
CDR3aa: CASSQDGGRADTQYF
CDR3nt: TGTGCCAGCAGCCAAGATGGGGGGAGGGCCGATACGCAGTATTTT

j_gene: TRBJ1-2
d_gene: NA
v_gene: TRBV27
abundance: NA
CDR3aa: CASSLSPGPVGYTF
CDR3nt: TGTGCCAGCAGTTTATCTCCAGGGCCCGTCGGCTACACCTTC

j_gene: TRBJ1-1
d_gene: NA
v_gene: TRBV28
abundance: NA
CDR3aa: CASRHQGRYTEAFF
CDR3nt: TGTGCCAGCAGGCACCAGGGGCGGTACACTGAAGCTTTCTTT

j_gene: TRBJ1-4
d_gene: TRBD1
v_gene: TRBV28
abundance: once
CDR3aa: CASSLDRVREKLFF
CDR3nt: TGTGCCAGCAGCCTCGACAGGGTACGGGAAAAACTGTTTTTT

j_gene: TRBJ1-1
d_gene: NA
v_gene: TRBV11-2
abundance: NA
CDR3aa: CASSFRGGAFF
CDR3nt: TGTGCCAGCAGCTTCAGGGGTGGGGCTTTCTTT

j_gene: TRBJ2-1
d_gene: TRBD2
v_gene: TRBV5-1
abundance: NA
CDR3aa: CASSLGGTSGRRNEQFF
CDR3nt: TGCGCCAGCAGCTTGGGTGGGACTAGCGGGAGGAGGAATGAGCAGTTCTTC

j_gene: TRBJ1-1
d_gene: NA
v_gene: TRBV6-6
abundance: NA
CDR3aa: CASSSAGAQRTEAFF
CDR3nt: TGTGCCAGCAGTTCGGCGGGGGCGCAGAGGACTGAAGCTTTCTTT

j_gene: TRBJ2-1
d_gene: TRBD1
v_gene: TRBV18
abundance: NA
CDR3aa: CASSPPGTGGYNEQFF
CDR3nt: TGTGCCAGCTCACCACCCGGGACAGGGGGCTACAATGAGCAGTTCTTC

j_gene: TRBJ2-5
d_gene: NA
v_gene: TRBV29-1
abundance: NA
CDR3aa: CSVEDTGGQYF
CDR3nt: TGCAGCGTTGAAGATACCGGGGGCCAGTACTTC

j_gene: TRBJ1-5
d_gene: NA
v_gene: TRBV7-2
abundance: NA
CDR3aa: CASSSLPGRISNQPQHF
CDR3nt: TGTGCCAGCAGCTCCCTACCCGGTCGAATTAGCAATCAGCCCCAGCATTTT

j_gene: TRBJ2-2
d_gene: NA
v_gene: TRBV28
abundance: NA
CDR3aa: CASSPRTGANTGELFF
CDR3nt: TGTGCCAGCAGTCCGAGGACGGGAGCGAACACCGGGGAGCTGTTTTTT

j_gene: TRBJ1-5
d_gene: NA
v_gene: TRBV19
abundance: once
CDR3aa: CASDRGRRNQPQHF
CDR3nt: TGTGCCAGCGACCGGGGAAGGAGAAATCAGCCCCAGCATTTT

j_gene: TRBJ1-2
d_gene: TRBD1
v_gene: TRBV10-3
abundance: NA
CDR3aa: CAISQGQSYGYTF
CDR3nt: TGTGCCATCAGCCAGGGACAGAGCTATGGCTACACCTTC

j_gene: TRBJ2-6
d_gene: NA
v_gene: TRBV7-3
abundance: NA
CDR3aa: CASSPVYGANVLTF
CDR3nt: TGTGCCAGCAGCCCCGTCTACGGGGCCAACGTCCTGACTTTC